This T cell receptor (beta chain) was sequenced during a study of blood T cells in healthy people across ages. Study-wide results and caveats: Naive CD4+ cells and diversity were both higher in long-lived donors than in aged donors. The study lacked donor CMV status, which possibly confounded expanded clonotype changes. A roughly linear age-dependent decrease characterized TCR beta diversity per million T cells.

Per germline, CDR1 SQVTM and CDR2 ANQGSEA. The CDR3 runs 15 residues. V shed 5 bases and J shed 5 bases, with 20 bases lying between them. This clonotype was seen a handful of times. Its specificity is unknown. A sample-barcoded 5' primer and a J-beta primer mix were used in a second PCR of about 7 to 11 cycles. TCRdb itself ran the 5' RACE reads through MiXCR, one entry per CDR3 protein. The data contain more than 1,000,000 distinct CDR3 sequences, approximately 26% of them seen just once; the ten biggest clones take up about 0.69%. The same sample was also studied in work on T cells of mothers and their children. Per that study: Slightly higher overlap, not significant, was seen in related mother-child pairs than in unrelated pairs.

The rearrangement joins TRBV29-1 to TRBJ2-3; D is possibly TRBD1 (6 bases). The sequencing input was blood. This TCR was recovered from a girl aged 2 to 9 in good health. The CDR3 DNA sequence: TGCAGCGTTTCAAGGAATGGGGGCCGAGGAGATACGCAGTATTTT. Translated, it gives CSVSRNGGRGDTQYF.